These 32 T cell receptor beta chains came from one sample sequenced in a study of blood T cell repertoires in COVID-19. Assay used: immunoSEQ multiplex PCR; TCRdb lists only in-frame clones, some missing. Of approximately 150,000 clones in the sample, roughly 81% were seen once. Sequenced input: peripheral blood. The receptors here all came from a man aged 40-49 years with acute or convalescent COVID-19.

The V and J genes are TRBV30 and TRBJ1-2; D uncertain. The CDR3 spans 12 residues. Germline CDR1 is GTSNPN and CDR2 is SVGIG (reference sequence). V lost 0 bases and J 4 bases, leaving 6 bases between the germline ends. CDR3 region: CAWSVSPYGYTF. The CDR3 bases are TGTGCCTGGAGTGTCTCTCCCTATGGCTACACCTTC.

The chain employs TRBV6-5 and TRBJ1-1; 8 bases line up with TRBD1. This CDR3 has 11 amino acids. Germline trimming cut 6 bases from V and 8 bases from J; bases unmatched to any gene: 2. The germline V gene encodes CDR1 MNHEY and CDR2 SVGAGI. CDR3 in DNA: TGTGCCAGCAGCCGGACAGGGGAAGCTTTCTTT. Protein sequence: CASSRTGEAFF.

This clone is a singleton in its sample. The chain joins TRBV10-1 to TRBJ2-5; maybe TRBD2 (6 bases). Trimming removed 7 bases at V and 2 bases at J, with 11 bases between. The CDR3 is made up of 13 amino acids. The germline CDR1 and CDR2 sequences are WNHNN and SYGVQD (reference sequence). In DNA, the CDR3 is TGCGCCAGCAAGACCCGGGGGCAAGAGACCCAGTACTTC. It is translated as CASKTRGQETQYF.

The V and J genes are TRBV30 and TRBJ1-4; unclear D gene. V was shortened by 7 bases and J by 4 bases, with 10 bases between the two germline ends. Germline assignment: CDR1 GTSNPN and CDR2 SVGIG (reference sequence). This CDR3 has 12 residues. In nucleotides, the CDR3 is TGTGCCTACACGGGGAATAATGAAAAACTGTTTTTT. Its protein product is CAYTGNNEKLFF. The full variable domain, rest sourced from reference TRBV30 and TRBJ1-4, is SQTIHQWPATLVQPVGSPLSLECTVEGTSNPNLYWYRQAAGRGLQLLFYSVGIGQISSEVPQNLSASRPQDRQFILSSKKLLLSDSGFYLCAYTGNNEKLFFGSGTQLSVL.

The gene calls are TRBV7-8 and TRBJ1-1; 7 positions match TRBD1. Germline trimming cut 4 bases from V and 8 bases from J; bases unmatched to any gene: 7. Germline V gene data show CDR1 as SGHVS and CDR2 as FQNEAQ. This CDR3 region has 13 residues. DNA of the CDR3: TGTGCCAGCAGCTATGGGACAGTAGGAGAAGCTTTCTTT. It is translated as CASSYGTVGEAFF. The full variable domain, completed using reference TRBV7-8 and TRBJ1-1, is GAGVSQSPRYKVAKRGQDVALRCDPISGHVSLFWYQQALGQGPEFLTYFQNEAQLDKSGLPSDRFFAERPEGSVSTLKIQRTQQEDSAVYLCASSYGTVGEAFFGQGTRLTVV.

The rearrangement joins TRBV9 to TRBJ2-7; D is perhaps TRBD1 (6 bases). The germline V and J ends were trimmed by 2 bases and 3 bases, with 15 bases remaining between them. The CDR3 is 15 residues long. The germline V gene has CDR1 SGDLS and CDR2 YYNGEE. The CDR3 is CASSVTGSPSYEQYF. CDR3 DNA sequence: TGTGCCAGCAGCGTTACAGGGAGTCCCAGCTACGAGCAGTACTTC.

The CDR3 nucleotides read TGTGCCAGCAGCCTTGAGGGTTCACCCCTCCACTTT. Amino acids: CASSLEGSPLHF. The V gene is TRBV3-1 (or the pseudogene TRBV3-2), the J gene TRBJ1-6; no definite D call. CDR1 and CDR2 (germline): LGHDT, YNNKEL (reference sequence). V dropped 4 bases and J dropped 9 bases, with 7 bases sitting between them. The CDR3 consists of 12 residues.

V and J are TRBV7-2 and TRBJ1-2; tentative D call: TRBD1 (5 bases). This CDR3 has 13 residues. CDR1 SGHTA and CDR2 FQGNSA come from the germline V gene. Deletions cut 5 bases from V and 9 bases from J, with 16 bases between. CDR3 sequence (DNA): TGTGCCAGCAGCCCGGGGGGACGGGATAGCTACACCTTC. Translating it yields CASSPGGRDSYTF. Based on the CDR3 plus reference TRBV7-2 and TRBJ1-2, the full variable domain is GAGVSQSPSNKVTEKGKDVELRCDPISGHTALYWYRQSLGQGLEFLIYFQGNSAPDKSGLPSDRFSAERTGGSVSTLTIQRTQQEDSAVYLCASSPGGRDSYTFGSGTRLTVV.

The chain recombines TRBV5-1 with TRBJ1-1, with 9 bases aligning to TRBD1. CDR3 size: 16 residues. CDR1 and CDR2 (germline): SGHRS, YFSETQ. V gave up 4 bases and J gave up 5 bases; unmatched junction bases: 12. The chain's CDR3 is CASSAEDRGEWTEAFF. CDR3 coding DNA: TGCGCCAGCAGCGCCGAGGACAGGGGAGAGTGGACTGAAGCTTTCTTT.

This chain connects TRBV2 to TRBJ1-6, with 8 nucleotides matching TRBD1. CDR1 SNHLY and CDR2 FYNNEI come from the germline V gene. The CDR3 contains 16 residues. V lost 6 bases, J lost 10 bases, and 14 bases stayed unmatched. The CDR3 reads CASSKNAGGAQSPLHF. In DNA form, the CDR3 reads TGTGCCAGCAGCAAAAACGCAGGGGGCGCCCAATCACCCCTCCACTTT.

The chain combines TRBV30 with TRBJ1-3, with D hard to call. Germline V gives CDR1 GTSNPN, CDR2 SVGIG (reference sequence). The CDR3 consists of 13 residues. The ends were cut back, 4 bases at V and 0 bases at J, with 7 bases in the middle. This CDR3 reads CAWTQSSGNTIYF. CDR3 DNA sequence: TGTGCCTGGACCCAGTCCTCTGGAAACACCATATATTTT.

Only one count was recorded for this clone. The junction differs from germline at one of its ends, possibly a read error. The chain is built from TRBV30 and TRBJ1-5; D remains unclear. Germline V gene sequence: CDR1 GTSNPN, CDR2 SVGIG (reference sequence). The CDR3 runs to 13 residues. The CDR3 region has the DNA TGTGCCCGGAGTGAGGGAGGAAATCAGCCCCAGCATTTT. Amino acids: CARSEGGNQPQHF. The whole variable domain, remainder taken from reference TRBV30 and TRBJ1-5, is SQTIHQWPATLVQPVGSPLSLECTVEGTSNPNLYWYRQAAGRGLQLLFYSVGIGQISSEVPQNLSASRPQDRQFILSSKKLLLSDSGFYLCARSEGGNQPQHFGDGTRLSIL.

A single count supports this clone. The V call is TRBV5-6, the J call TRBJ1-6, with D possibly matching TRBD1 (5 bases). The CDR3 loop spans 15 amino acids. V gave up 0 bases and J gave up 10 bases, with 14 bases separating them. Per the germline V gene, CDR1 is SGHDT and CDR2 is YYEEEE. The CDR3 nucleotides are TGTGCCAGCAGCTTGGGGACCGGGGGGGAGTCACCCCTCCACTTT. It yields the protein CASSLGTGGESPLHF.

CDR3 coding DNA: TGCGCCAGCAGCCAAGATCCACAGGGGGGGTCACCCCTCCACTTT. Its translation is CASSQDPQGGSPLHF. The genes are TRBV4-3 and TRBJ1-6; 8 nucleotides line up with TRBD1. This CDR3 region has 15 residues. Unmatched junction bases numbered 5, after V lost 0 bases and J lost 10 bases. Germline-derived CDR1 and CDR2 are LGHNA and YSLEER.

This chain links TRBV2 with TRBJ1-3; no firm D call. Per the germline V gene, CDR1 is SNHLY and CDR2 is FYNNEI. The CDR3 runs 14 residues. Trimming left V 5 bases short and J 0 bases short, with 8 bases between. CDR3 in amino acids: CASSYDTSGNTIYF. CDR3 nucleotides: TGTGCCAGCAGTTATGACACCTCTGGAAACACCATATATTTT.

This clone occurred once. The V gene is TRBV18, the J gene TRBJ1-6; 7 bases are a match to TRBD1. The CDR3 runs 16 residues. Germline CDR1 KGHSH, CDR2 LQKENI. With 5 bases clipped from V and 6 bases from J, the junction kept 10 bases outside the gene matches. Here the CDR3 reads CASSSAPGTANSPLHF. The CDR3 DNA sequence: TGTGCCAGCTCATCCGCCCCCGGGACAGCTAATTCACCCCTCCACTTT.

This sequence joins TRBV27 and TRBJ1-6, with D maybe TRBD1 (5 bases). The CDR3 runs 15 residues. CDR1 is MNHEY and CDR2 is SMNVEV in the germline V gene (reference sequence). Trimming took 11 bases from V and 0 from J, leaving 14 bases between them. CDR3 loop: CAAGVRSSYNSPLHF. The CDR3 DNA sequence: TGTGCCGCGGGGGTAAGGAGCTCCTATAATTCACCCCTCCACTTT.

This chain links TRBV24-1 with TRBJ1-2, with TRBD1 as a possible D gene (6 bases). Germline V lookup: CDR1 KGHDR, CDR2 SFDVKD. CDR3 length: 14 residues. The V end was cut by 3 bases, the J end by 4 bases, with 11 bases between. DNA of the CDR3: TGTGCCACCAGTGATAAGGAAGGGGGCTATGGCTACACCTTC. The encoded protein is CATSDKEGGYGYTF.

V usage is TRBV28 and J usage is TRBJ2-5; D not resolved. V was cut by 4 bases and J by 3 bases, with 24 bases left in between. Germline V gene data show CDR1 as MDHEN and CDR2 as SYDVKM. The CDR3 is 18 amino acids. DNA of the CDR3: TGTGCCAGCAGTTCCCCCTCAACCCTCGAAATAGCTGAAGAGACCCAGTACTTC. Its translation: CASSSPSTLEIAEETQYF.

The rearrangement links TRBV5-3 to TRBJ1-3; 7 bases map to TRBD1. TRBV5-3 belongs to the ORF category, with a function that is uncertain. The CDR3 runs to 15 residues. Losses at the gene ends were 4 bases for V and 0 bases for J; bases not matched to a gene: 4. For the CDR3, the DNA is TGTGCCAGAAGCACCGGGACAGTCTCTGGAAACACCATATATTTT. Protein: CARSTGTVSGNTIYF.

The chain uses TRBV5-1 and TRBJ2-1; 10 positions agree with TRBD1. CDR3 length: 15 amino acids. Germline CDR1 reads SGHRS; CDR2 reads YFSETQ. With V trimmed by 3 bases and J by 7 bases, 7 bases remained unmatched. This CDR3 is CASSSDRGTLNEQFF. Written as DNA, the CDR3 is TGCGCCAGCAGCTCGGACAGGGGGACCCTGAATGAGCAGTTCTTC.

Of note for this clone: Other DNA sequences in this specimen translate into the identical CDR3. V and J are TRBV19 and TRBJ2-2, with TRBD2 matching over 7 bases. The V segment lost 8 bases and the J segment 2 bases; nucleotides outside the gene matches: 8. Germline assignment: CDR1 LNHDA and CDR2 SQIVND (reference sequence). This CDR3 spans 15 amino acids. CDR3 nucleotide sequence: TGTGCCAGTTCCACGAGCGGGGCCAACACCGGGGAGCTGTTTTTT. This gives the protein CASSTSGANTGELFF.

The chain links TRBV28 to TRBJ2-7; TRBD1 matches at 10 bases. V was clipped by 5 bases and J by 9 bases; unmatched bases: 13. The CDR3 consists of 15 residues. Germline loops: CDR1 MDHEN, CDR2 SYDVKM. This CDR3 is CASSGTGTGAEVQYF. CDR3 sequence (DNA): TGTGCCAGCAGTGGAACCGGGACAGGGGCTGAGGTGCAGTACTTC.

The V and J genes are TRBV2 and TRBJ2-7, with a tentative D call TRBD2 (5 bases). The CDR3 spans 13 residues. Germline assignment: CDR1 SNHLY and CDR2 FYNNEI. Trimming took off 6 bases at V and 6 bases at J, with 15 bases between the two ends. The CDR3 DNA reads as TGTGCCAGCAGCCCTCGGACTGGTACCGAGCAGTACTTC. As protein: CASSPRTGTEQYF.

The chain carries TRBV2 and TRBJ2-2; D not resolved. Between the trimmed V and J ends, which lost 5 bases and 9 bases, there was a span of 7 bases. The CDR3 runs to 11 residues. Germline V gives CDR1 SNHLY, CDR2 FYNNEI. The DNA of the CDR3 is TGTGCCAGCAGTTTTGTCAGGGAGCTGTTTTTT. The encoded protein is CASSFVRELFF.

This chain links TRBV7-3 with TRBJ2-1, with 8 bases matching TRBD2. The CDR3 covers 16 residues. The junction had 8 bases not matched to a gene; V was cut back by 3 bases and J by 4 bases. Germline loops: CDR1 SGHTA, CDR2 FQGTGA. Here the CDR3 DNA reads TGTGCCAGCAGCTTTAAAAGCGGGGGTGGGTACAATGAGCAGTTCTTC. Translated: CASSFKSGGGYNEQFF.

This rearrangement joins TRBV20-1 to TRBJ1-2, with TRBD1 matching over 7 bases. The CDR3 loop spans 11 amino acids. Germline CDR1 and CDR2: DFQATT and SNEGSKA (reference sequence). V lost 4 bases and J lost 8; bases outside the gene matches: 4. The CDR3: CSAKGANGYTF. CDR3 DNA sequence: TGCAGTGCTAAGGGGGCTAACGGCTACACCTTC.

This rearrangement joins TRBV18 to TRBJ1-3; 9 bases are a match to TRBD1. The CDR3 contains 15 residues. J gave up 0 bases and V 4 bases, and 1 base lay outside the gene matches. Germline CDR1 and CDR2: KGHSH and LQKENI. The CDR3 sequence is CASSQTGGSGNTIYF. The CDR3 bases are TGTGCCAGCTCACAGACAGGGGGCTCTGGAAACACCATATATTTT. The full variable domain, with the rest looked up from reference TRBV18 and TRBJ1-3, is NAGVMQNPRHLVRRRGQEARLRCSPMKGHSHVYWYRQLPEEGLKFMVYLQKENIIDESGMPKERFSAEFPKEGPSILRIQQVVRGDSAAYFCASSQTGGSGNTIYFGEGSWLTVV.

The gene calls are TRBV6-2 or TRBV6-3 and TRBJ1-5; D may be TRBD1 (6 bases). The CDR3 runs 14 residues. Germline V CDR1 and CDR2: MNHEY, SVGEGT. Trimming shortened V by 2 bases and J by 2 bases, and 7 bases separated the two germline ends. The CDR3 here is CASSYRTGNQPQHF. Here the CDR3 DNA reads TGTGCCAGCAGTTACCGGACAGGCAATCAGCCCCAGCATTTT.

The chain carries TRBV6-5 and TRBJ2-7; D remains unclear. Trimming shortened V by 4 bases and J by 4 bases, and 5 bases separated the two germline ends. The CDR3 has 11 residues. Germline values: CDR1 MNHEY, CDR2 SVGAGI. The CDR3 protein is CASSSLYEQYF. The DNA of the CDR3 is TGTGCCAGCAGTTCCTTGTACGAGCAGTACTTC.

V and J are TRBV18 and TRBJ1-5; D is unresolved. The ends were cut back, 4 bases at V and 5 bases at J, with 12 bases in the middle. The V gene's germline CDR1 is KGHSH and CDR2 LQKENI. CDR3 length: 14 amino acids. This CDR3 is CASSRGGGDQPQHF. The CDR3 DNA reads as TGTGCCAGCTCACGGGGTGGCGGGGATCAGCCCCAGCATTTT.

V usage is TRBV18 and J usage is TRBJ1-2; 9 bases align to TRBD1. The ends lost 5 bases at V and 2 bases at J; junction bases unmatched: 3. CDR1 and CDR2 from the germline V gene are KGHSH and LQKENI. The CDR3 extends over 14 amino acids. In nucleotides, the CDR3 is TGTGCCAGCTCAACGACAGGGGGGAACTATGGCTACACCTTC. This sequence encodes CASSTTGGNYGYTF.